This T cell receptor (beta chain) derives from a study of naive and memory T cell subsets. The CDR3 consists of 14 residues. Germline V CDR1 and CDR2: KGHSH, LQKENI. Deletions cut 3 bases from V and 7 bases from J, with 13 bases between. CD4+ T cell IFNgamma after overnight CMV lysate exposure gave donor CMV status. Sequential positive selection took CD4 T cells first, then CD8 T cells. Both TRBC1 and TRBC2 were covered by a beta constant-region primer of two equimolar oligonucleotides. TCRdb re-analysed the UMI-ligation and nested PCR reads in MiXCR, keeping a single row per CDR3 protein. This table holds tens of thousands of distinct CDR3 sequences, around 13% found once.

J is TRBJ1-5 and V is TRBV18; a weak D match, TRBD1 (5 bases). Sequencing was done on a sample of central memory CD4+ T cells from blood. The origin of this receptor is a human donor in good health. CDR3 coding DNA: TGTGCCAGCTCACCGCCCGGGGGGACGCAGCCCCAGCATTTT. Its translation: CASSPPGGTQPQHF.